This is a list of T cell receptor beta chains from one sample in a study of early T cells in non-severe SARS-CoV-2 infection. TCRdb fed the 5' RACE reads into MiXCR, producing one record per CDR3 protein. The profile shows about 40,000 distinct CDR3 sequences, about 4.9% of them singletons. Sequenced: whole blood. These receptors came from an adult who was a healthcare worker with PCR-confirmed SARS-CoV-2 infection or an uninfected control (not recorded which). CDR3s include the opening cysteine and the closing phenylalanine or tryptophan. The D gene is left open where the match is weak. Clone size, where shown, is once, few, many, or a class for clones that have expanded.

d_gene: .
j_gene: TRBJ1-5
v_gene: TRBV6-1
abundance: few
CDR3aa: CASDPPGSQPQHF
CDR3nt: TGTGCCAGCGATCCACCGGGTTCTCAGCCCCAGCATTTT

d_gene: TRBD1
j_gene: TRBJ1-2
v_gene: TRBV13
abundance: .
CDR3aa: CASSLGRRGTDFPF
CDR3nt: TGTGCCAGCAGCTTGGGGCGTCGGGGGACAGATTTCCCCTTC

d_gene: .
j_gene: TRBJ2-5
v_gene: TRBV18
abundance: few
CDR3aa: CASSPPRLSETQYF
CDR3nt: TGTGCCAGCTCACCGCCAAGACTCTCGGAGACCCAGTACTTC

d_gene: .
j_gene: TRBJ2-5
v_gene: TRBV7-7
abundance: few
CDR3aa: CASSSTTVETQYF
CDR3nt: TGTGCTAGCAGCTCAACGACCGTGGAGACCCAGTACTTC

d_gene: TRBD2
j_gene: TRBJ2-1
v_gene: TRBV5-5
abundance: many
CDR3aa: CASSFLSGSFNEQFF
CDR3nt: TGTGCCAGCAGCTTCCTTAGCGGGAGCTTTAATGAGCAGTTCTTC

d_gene: .
j_gene: TRBJ1-2
v_gene: TRBV20-1
abundance: many
CDR3aa: CSHRRPHDYGYTF
CDR3nt: TGCAGCCACCGACGACCTCACGACTATGGCTACACCTTC

d_gene: .
j_gene: TRBJ2-7
v_gene: TRBV7-2
abundance: medium-sized
CDR3aa: CASSLRITYEQYF
CDR3nt: TGTGCCAGCAGCCTCCGGATTACCTACGAGCAGTACTTC

d_gene: .
j_gene: TRBJ2-7
v_gene: TRBV6-1
abundance: many
CDR3aa: CASSVVWDGTYEQYF
CDR3nt: TGTGCCAGCAGTGTTGTGTGGGACGGTACCTACGAGCAGTACTTC

d_gene: .
j_gene: TRBJ1-5
v_gene: TRBV25-1
abundance: many
CDR3aa: CASSGSNQPQHF
CDR3nt: TGTGCCAGCTCCGGAAGCAATCAGCCCCAGCATTTT

d_gene: .
j_gene: TRBJ1-2
v_gene: TRBV28
abundance: .
CDR3aa: CASTPFLGGRDFASYGYTF
CDR3nt: TGTGCCAGCACCCCTTTCCTCGGGGGGCGCGACTTCGCTAGCTATGGCTACACCTTC

d_gene: TRBD1
j_gene: TRBJ2-7
v_gene: TRBV4-3
abundance: many
CDR3aa: CASSQNAGQGYEQYF
CDR3nt: TGCGCCAGCAGCCAAAATGCGGGACAGGGCTACGAGCAGTACTTC

d_gene: TRBD1
j_gene: TRBJ2-5
v_gene: TRBV10-1
abundance: many
CDR3aa: CASSEGGAETQYF
CDR3nt: TGCGCCAGCAGCGAAGGGGGCGCGGAGACCCAGTACTTC

d_gene: TRBD2
j_gene: TRBJ2-1
v_gene: TRBV7-8
abundance: many
CDR3aa: CASSPRPSGNYNEQFF
CDR3nt: TGTGCCAGCAGCCCCCGCCCTAGCGGGAACTACAATGAGCAGTTCTTC

d_gene: TRBD2
j_gene: TRBJ2-6
v_gene: TRBV19
abundance: .
CDR3aa: CASSLAGVFSGANVLTF
CDR3nt: TGTGCCAGTTCCCTAGCGGGGGTCTTCTCTGGGGCCAACGTCCTGACTTTC

d_gene: TRBD1
j_gene: TRBJ2-1
v_gene: TRBV12-3/TRBV12-4
abundance: .
CDR3aa: CASRYTGGAGYEQFF
CDR3nt: TGTGCCAGCAGATATACAGGGGGCGCTGGATATGAGCAGTTCTTC

d_gene: .
j_gene: TRBJ2-7
v_gene: TRBV7-6
abundance: many
CDR3aa: CASSLARGEQYF
CDR3nt: TGTGCCAGCAGCTTAGCTAGGGGCGAGCAGTACTTC

d_gene: TRBD2
j_gene: TRBJ2-7
v_gene: TRBV4-1
abundance: many
CDR3aa: CASSRGLAGVPGEQYF
CDR3nt: TGCGCCAGCAGCCGTGGACTAGCGGGAGTTCCAGGCGAGCAGTACTTC

d_gene: .
j_gene: TRBJ2-5
v_gene: TRBV7-6
abundance: many
CDR3aa: CASAREQETQYF
CDR3nt: TGTGCCAGCGCGAGGGAACAAGAGACCCAGTACTTC

d_gene: TRBD1
j_gene: TRBJ1-2
v_gene: TRBV11-2
abundance: medium-sized
CDR3aa: CASSGTGKLVDGYTF
CDR3nt: TGTGCCAGCAGCGGGACAGGGAAATTGGTTGATGGCTACACCTTC

d_gene: .
j_gene: TRBJ1-1
v_gene: TRBV25-1
abundance: many
CDR3aa: CASRLGGDTEAFF
CDR3nt: TGTGCCAGCAGGCTCGGCGGGGACACTGAAGCTTTCTTT

d_gene: .
j_gene: TRBJ2-7
v_gene: TRBV6-5
abundance: many
CDR3aa: CASSYPEDGYYEQYF
CDR3nt: TGTGCCAGCAGTTACCCAGAAGACGGGTACTACGAGCAGTACTTC

d_gene: .
j_gene: TRBJ1-1
v_gene: TRBV12-3/TRBV12-4
abundance: many
CDR3aa: CASSQGRKNTEAFF
CDR3nt: TGTGCCAGCAGTCAAGGCCGGAAGAACACTGAAGCTTTCTTT